This T cell receptor (beta chain) was documented in a study of blood T cell repertoires in COVID-19. Turning to the study itself: Acute-phase and convalescent COVID-19 samples originated in the United States, Italy and Spain. PBMCs, B-cell-depleted T cells, or T cells were the source of the cDNA or gDNA that made up the material.

Germline V CDR1 and CDR2: SGHTA, FQGNSA. The CDR3 spans 14 residues. V lost 5 bases, J lost 6 bases, and 14 bases lay in between. In the original workflow: The assay estimated nucleated cells by amplifying reference gene primers. The repertoire was sequenced with immunoSEQ multiplex PCR; TCRdb's copy has only in-frame clones and lacks some. Clonal size and the V and J genes are those of that table, whereas D and trimming came from the DNA. Of over 250,000 clones in the sample, 83% were seen once. J is TRBJ2-1 and V is TRBV7-2; a possible D gene is TRBD2 (6 bases). This TCR was sampled from a woman aged 50 to 65 who had recovered from COVID-19. The material sequenced was peripheral blood. The CDR3 DNA sequence: TGTGCCAGCAGCCCAGGGACTTGGACCAATGAGCAGTTCTTC. Protein sequence: CASSPGTWTNEQFF.